The 10 T cell receptor beta chains presented below share a single source sample, sequenced in a study of T cell responses to AZD1222 COVID-19 vaccine. Measured with immunoSEQ multiplex PCR; TCRdb has only the in-frame clones, and not every one. The table lists approximately 200,000 clones, about 93% of them singletons, with around 1% in the top ten. The specimen was peripheral blood, collected 28 days after the second AZD1222 dose. The receptors here all came from an adult who received the AZD1222 COVID-19 vaccine.

The genes are TRBV2 and TRBJ1-2, with a tentative D call TRBD1 (5 bases). Looked up from germline, CDR1 is SNHLY and CDR2 is FYNNEI. Trimming took off 6 bases at V and 4 bases at J, with 12 bases between the two ends. The CDR3 covers 13 residues. The CDR3 region has the DNA TGTGCCAGCAGAGACAGCAGCTCCTATGGCTACACCTTC. Translating gives CASRDSSSYGYTF.

The chain uses TRBV14 and TRBJ1-1; D is ambiguous. The V end was cut by 4 bases, the J end by 0 bases, with 12 bases between. This CDR3 has 15 residues. Germline CDR1 and CDR2: SGHDN and FVKESK. CDR3 loop: CASSPPGNMNTEAFF. The CDR3 bases are TGTGCCAGCAGCCCACCCGGGAATATGAACACTGAAGCTTTCTTT.

The chain carries TRBV4-1 and TRBJ1-6; D is undetermined. The V end lost 4 bases, the J end lost 5 bases, and 18 bases lay between the germline ends. CDR1 is MGHRA and CDR2 is YSYEKL in the germline V gene. This CDR3 spans 17 amino acids. The CDR3 region is CASSPRLLLRDNSPLHF. The CDR3 coding sequence is TGCGCCAGCAGCCCGCGACTCCTTCTAAGGGATAATTCACCCCTCCACTTT.

This clone was detected once. DNA of the CDR3: TGTGCCAGCAGTTTAACTAGCGGGGGGAATTACCAAGAGACCCAGTACTTC. Its translation: CASSLTSGGNYQETQYF. The rearrangement joins TRBV27 to TRBJ2-5; 12 bases are shared with TRBD2. The germline gives CDR1 MNHEY, CDR2 SMNVEV (reference sequence). Losses at the gene ends were 2 bases for V and 0 bases for J; bases not matched to a gene: 4. The CDR3 extends over 17 amino acids.

This chain connects TRBV9 to TRBJ2-1; no reliable D call. Germline V CDR1 and CDR2: SGDLS, YYNGEE. This CDR3 spans 14 amino acids. V lost 1 base and J 8 bases, leaving 13 bases between the germline ends. The CDR3: CASSVSPSRDEQFF. CDR3 coding DNA: TGTGCCAGCAGCGTAAGTCCTAGTCGGGATGAGCAGTTCTTC.

This rearrangement joins TRBV2 to TRBJ2-7; D remains ambiguous. V was shortened by 3 bases and J by 1 base, with 10 bases between the two germline ends. The CDR3 runs 14 residues. Germline V gives CDR1 SNHLY, CDR2 FYNNEI. For the CDR3, the DNA is TGTGCCAGCAGTGATAAAGCCGCTTCCTACGAGCAGTACTTC. This encodes CASSDKAASYEQYF.

This clone was found many times. V usage is TRBV3-1 (or the pseudogene TRBV3-2) and J usage is TRBJ1-6; 10 positions agree with TRBD1. The germline CDR1 and CDR2 sequences are LGHDT and YNNKEL (reference sequence). The V and J ends lost 4 bases and 13 bases, in that order; junction bases with no gene match: 10. CDR3 length: 15 amino acids. The DNA of the CDR3 is TGTGCCAGCAGCCGAGCCCGGGACAGGGGATTTCCCCTCCACTTT. This gives the protein CASSRARDRGFPLHF.

This chain joins TRBV5-6 and TRBJ1-6; 9 bases map to TRBD1. Germline V lookup: CDR1 SGHDT, CDR2 YYEEEE. V lost 4 bases, J lost 7 bases, and 6 bases stayed unmatched. The CDR3 is 15 residues long. The CDR3 DNA reads TGTGCCAGCAGCCCCCCGGGACAGGGAAATTCACCCCTCCACTTT. It encodes CASSPPGQGNSPLHF.

This chain uses TRBV10-3 with TRBJ2-1; 8 bases are shared with TRBD2. Trimming at V came to 6 bases and at J to 0 bases, leaving 7 bases not matched to a gene. The CDR3 has 16 residues. From germline, CDR1 is ENHRY and CDR2 SYGVKD. CDR3 sequence (DNA): TGTGCCATCAGAGATACAAGCGGGAGCTCCTACAATGAGCAGTTCTTC. Translated: CAIRDTSGSSYNEQFF.

The V call is TRBV15, the J call TRBJ1-4, with D maybe TRBD1 (6 bases). CDR3 size: 17 residues. The V and J ends lost 2 bases and 4 bases respectively, with 17 bases between them. The germline V gene encodes CDR1 LNHNV and CDR2 YYDKDF (reference sequence). CDR3 in DNA: TGTGCCACCAGCAGATTTGCCGGGGGGGCTGATAATGAAAAACTGTTTTTT. Translating it yields CATSRFAGGADNEKLFF.